These T cell receptor beta chains were read from a single sample in a study of cytomegalovirus exposure and HLA in healthy donors. Here immunoSEQ multiplex PCR was the method, and the copy in TCRdb shows in-frame clones only, minus some. The sample records approximately 150,000 clones, approximately 84% being singletons. What was sequenced was PBMCs. The origin of the receptors is a woman aged 40 to 50 in good health and CMV-seropositive. Both conserved end residues are trimmed from each CDR3.

j_gene | v_gene | CDR3aa
TRBJ2-5 | TRBV6-1 | ASLRAGVSETQY
TRBJ2-1 | TRBV19 | ASSRGAHYNEQF
TRBJ1-1 | TRBV18 | ASSTKSGGETEAF
TRBJ1-1 | TRBV27 | ASSLSPLAEAF
TRBJ1-1 | TRBV6-1 | ASSASSRLNTEAF
TRBJ2-1 | TRBV19 | ASKPGQTGNEQF
TRBJ1-3 | TRBV2 | ASSDNRGNIY
TRBJ2-7 | TRBV13 | ASRRTGSVYEQY
TRBJ1-1 | TRBV29-1 | SVGGGSTEAF
TRBJ2-7 | TRBV10-3 | AISKTGGISYEQY
TRBJ1-6 | TRBV30 | AWSSRGSYNSPLH
TRBJ2-2 | TRBV2 | ASRWTGRDAGELF
TRBJ1-1 | TRBV18 | ASSPREVNRGGGTEAF
TRBJ2-3 | TRBV7-9 | SSSGGTASTSTDTQY
TRBJ2-3 | TRBV9 | ASSVGTSGTDTQY
TRBJ1-4 | TRBV7-9 | ASSLRGNEKLF